This T cell receptor (beta chain) was recorded in a study of blood T cell repertoires in COVID-19. TCRdb's table, derived via immunoSEQ multiplex PCR, lists solely in-frame clones and lacks some. Here the sample spans about 150,000 clones, about three quarters being singletons. Germline CDR1 LGHNT, CDR2 FRNRAP. The ends lost 4 bases at V and 4 bases at J; junction bases unmatched: 9. The CDR3 consists of 15 residues. This clonotype originated in an elderly man with acute or convalescent COVID-19. Sequenced material: peripheral blood. The rearrangement links TRBV12-5 to TRBJ1-2, with 7 bases matching TRBD1. The CDR3 loop reads CASGSSTGDLYGYTF. CDR3 DNA: TGTGCTAGTGGTTCCTCAACAGGGGACCTCTATGGCTACACCTTC.